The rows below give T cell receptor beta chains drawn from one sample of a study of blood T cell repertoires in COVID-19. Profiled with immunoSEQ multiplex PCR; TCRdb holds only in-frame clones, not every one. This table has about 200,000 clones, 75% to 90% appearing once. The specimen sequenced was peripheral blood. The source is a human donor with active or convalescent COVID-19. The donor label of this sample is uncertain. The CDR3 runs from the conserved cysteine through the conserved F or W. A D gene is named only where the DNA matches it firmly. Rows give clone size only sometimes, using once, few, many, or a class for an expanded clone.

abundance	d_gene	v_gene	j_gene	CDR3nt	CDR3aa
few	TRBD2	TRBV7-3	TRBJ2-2	TGTGCCAGCAGCTTAACTAGCGGGACCGGGGAGCTGTTTTTT	CASSLTSGTGELFF
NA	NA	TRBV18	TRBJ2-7	TGTGCCAGCTCACCACGGGACACACCAAACTACGAGCAGTACTTC	CASSPRDTPNYEQYF
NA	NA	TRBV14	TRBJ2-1	TGTGCCAGCAGCCAAGATCTCGGGGGTAATGAGCAGTTCTTC	CASSQDLGGNEQFF
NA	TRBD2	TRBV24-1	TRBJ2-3	TGTGCCACCAGTGACCGGTGGACTAGCGGGAACACAGATACGCAGTATTTT	CATSDRWTSGNTDTQYF
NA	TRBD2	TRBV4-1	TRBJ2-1	TGCGCCAGCAGCCAAGAGCCTAGCGGGAGGGCCGACAATGAGCAGTTCTTC	CASSQEPSGRADNEQFF
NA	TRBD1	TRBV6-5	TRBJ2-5	TGTGCCAGCAGTCAACAGGACAGGGTCCAAGAGACCCAGTACTTC	CASSQQDRVQETQYF
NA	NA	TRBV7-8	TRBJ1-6	TGTGCCAGCAGCCCCCAGGCGGGGTATAATTCACCCCTCCACTTT	CASSPQAGYNSPLHF
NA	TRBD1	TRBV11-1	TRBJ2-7	TGTGCCAGCAGCCTACCCGGGACAGGGAACTACGAGCAGTACTTC	CASSLPGTGNYEQYF
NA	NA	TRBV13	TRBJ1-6	TGTGCCAGCCGCGGAGGGGCTGATAATTCACCCCTCCACTTT	CASRGGADNSPLHF
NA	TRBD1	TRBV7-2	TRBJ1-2	TGTGCCAGCAGCCCGCGGACAGGCGGGGTTGATGGCTACACCTTC	CASSPRTGGVDGYTF
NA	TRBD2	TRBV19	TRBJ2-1	TGTGCCAGTAGTACCCGTATAGCGGGAGTGGGGTACAATGAGCAGTTCTTC	CASSTRIAGVGYNEQFF
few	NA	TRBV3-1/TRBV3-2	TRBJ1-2	TGTGCCAGCAGCCAAGATCGGGGGAACTATGGCTACACCTTC	CASSQDRGNYGYTF
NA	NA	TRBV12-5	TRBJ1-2	TGTGCTAGTGGTTGGGGGGATTATGGCTACACCTTC	CASGWGDYGYTF
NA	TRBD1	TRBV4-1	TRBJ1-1	TGCGCCAGCAGCCAGGACAGGGGGGTAACTGAAGCTTTCTTT	CASSQDRGVTEAFF
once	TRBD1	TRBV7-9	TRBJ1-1	TGTGCCAGCAGGTGGGACAGGGCAAACACTGAAGCTTTCTTT	CASRWDRANTEAFF
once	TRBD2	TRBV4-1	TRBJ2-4	TGCGCCAGCAGCCAAGGGCCGGGGCGGGGGGCCAAAAACATTCAGTACTTC	CASSQGPGRGAKNIQYF
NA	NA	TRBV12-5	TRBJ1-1	TGTGCTAGTGGTGCACAACAGGGAATGAACACTGAAGCTTTCTTT	CASGAQQGMNTEAFF
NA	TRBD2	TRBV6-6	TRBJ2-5	TGTGCCAGCAGCTTCTTTAGCGGGGGGGCCGAGACCCAGTACTTC	CASSFFSGGAETQYF
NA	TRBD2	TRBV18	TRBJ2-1	TGTGCCAGCTCAGTAGCGGGGCTATCCTACAATGAGCAGTTCTTC	CASSVAGLSYNEQFF
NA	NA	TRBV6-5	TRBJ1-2	TGTGCCAGCCAGACCCGGGAAGGCTATGGCTACACCTTC	CASQTREGYGYTF
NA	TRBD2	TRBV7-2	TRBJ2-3	TGTGCCAGCAGCCCTAGGCGGGGGGGGGAGTATTTT	CASSPRRGGEYF
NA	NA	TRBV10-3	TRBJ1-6	TGTGCCATCAGGACAGGAGATAATAATTCACCCCTCCACTTT	CAIRTGDNNSPLHF
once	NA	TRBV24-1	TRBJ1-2	TGTGCCACCAGTGATTCTCACCGCGCCAACTATGGCTACACCTTC	CATSDSHRANYGYTF